This T cell receptor (beta chain) is from a study of tumor-infiltrating lymphocytes in localized non-small cell lung cancer. Whole-study results and caveats: Only some patients had TCR sequencing, depending on available tissue.

Germline V gives CDR1 SGHTA, CDR2 FQGTGA. Trimming took 2 bases from V and 0 from J, leaving 5 bases between them. The CDR3 covers 13 residues. Of note for this clone: Its antigen remains unknown.

Produced via immunoSEQ multiplex PCR; TCRdb's table is partial and in-frame only. This table has about 12,000 clones, 65% to 85% appearing once. The TCR originated in a human donor with non-small cell lung cancer. This chain connects TRBV7-3 to TRBJ2-7; tentatively, D is TRBD1 (5 bases). The sequenced sample was lung tumor tissue. In nucleotides, the CDR3 is TGTGCCAGCAGCTTAGGGGCCTCCTACGAGCAGTACTTC. Protein product: CASSLGASYEQYF.